The clone carrying this TCR beta chain has only a few counts. Its target is not known. The data originate from a study of T cell repertoires in cytomegalovirus infection. The CDR3 has 16 amino acids. Germline CDR1 is MNHNS and CDR2 is SASEGT. V was shortened by 5 bases and J by 8 bases, with 24 bases between the two germline ends. Study conclusions and caveats: Dominating the ex vivo response were HLA-C-restricted CMV-specific TCR beta clonotypes.

TCRdb recomputed calls from the reads with MiXCR, one row per CDR3 protein. This table holds around 900,000 distinct CDR3 sequences, around 32% found once. The V gene is TRBV6-1, the J gene TRBJ1-1, with D maybe TRBD1 (5 bases). The sequence was collected from a human donor in good health (CMV status not recorded). Some clones in this sample may be carry-over from other donors' samples. This specimen consisted of cultured CD8+ T cells from PBMCs, obtained from culture after CMV antigen stimulation. CDR3: CASSPYPGGGGAEAFF. The CDR3, as DNA: TGTGCCAGCAGTCCCTACCCGGGGGGAGGCGGTGCCGAAGCTTTCTTT.